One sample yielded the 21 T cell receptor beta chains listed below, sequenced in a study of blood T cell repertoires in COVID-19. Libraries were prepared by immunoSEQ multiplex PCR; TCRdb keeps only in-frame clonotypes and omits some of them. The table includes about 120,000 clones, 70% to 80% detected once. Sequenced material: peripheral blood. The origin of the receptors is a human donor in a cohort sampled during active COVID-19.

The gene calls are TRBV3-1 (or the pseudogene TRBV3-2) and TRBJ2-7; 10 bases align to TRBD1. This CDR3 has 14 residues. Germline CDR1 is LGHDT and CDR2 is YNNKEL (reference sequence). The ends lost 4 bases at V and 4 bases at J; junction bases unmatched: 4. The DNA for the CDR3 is TGTGCCAGCAGCCCCGGGACAGGGGCATACGAGCAGTACTTC. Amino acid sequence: CASSPGTGAYEQYF.

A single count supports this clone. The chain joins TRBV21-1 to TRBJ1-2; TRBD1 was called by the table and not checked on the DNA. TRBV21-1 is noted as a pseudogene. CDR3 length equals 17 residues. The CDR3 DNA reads TGTGCCAGCAGCAAAACCAAAATAGACAGGGGGTCCGGTGGCTACACCTTC. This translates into CASSKTKIDRGSGGYTF.

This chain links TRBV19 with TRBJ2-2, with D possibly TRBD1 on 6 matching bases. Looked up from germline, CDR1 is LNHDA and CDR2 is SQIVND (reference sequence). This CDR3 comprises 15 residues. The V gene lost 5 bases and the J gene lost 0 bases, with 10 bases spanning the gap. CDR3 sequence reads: CASSVRDTNTGELFF. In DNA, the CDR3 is TGTGCCAGTAGTGTCCGGGACACGAACACCGGGGAGCTGTTTTTT.

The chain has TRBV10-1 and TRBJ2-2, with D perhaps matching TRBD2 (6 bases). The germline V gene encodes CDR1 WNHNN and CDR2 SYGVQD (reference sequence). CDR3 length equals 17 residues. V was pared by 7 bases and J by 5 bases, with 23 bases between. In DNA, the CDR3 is TGCGCCAGCACCCTGAAGTGGGGGACTTTGGGAACCGGGGAGCTGTTTTTT. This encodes CASTLKWGTLGTGELFF.

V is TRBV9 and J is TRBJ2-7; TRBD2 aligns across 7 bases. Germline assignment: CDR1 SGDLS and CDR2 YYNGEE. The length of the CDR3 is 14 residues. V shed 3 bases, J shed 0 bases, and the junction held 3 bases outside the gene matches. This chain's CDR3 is CASSDGGSSYEQYF. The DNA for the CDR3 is TGTGCCAGCAGCGACGGGGGGAGCTCCTACGAGCAGTACTTC.

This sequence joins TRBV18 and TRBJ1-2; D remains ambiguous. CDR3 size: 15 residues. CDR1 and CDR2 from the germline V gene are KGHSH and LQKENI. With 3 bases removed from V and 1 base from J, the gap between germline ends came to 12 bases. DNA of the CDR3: TGTGCCAGCTCACCGGCGACACGTCTTAACTATGGCTACACCTTC. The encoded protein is CASSPATRLNYGYTF.

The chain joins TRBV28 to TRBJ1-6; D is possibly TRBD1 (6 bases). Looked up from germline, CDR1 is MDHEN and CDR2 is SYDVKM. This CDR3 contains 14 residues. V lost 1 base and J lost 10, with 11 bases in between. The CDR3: CASSLLGAESPLHF. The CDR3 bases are TGTGCCAGCAGTTTATTGGGGGCTGAGTCACCCCTCCACTTT.

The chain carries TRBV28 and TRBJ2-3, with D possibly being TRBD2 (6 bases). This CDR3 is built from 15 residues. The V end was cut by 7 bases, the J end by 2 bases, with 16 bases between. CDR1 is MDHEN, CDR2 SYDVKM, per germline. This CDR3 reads CASTDRDFLTDTQYF. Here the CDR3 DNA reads TGTGCCAGCACCGACCGGGACTTCCTCACAGATACGCAGTATTTT.

The CDR3 spells CASSRGQYQETQYF. For the CDR3, the DNA is TGCGCCAGCAGCCGGGGACAGTACCAAGAGACCCAGTACTTC. The V call is TRBV5-1, the J call TRBJ2-5; 7 bases line up with TRBD1. The CDR3 is made up of 14 amino acids. CDR1 and CDR2 (germline): SGHRS, YFSETQ. With 4 bases clipped from V and 0 bases from J, the junction kept 3 bases outside the gene matches.

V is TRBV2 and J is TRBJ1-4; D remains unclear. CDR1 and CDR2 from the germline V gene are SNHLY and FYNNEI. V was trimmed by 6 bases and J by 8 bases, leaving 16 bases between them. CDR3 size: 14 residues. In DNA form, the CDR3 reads TGTGCCAGCAGGGACGGCGGGAACGACGAAAAACTGTTTTTT. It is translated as CASRDGGNDEKLFF.

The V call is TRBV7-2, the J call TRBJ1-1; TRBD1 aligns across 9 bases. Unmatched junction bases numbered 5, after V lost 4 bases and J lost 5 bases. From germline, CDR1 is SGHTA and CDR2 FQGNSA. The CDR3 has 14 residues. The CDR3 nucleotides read TGTGCCAGCAGCTCCCAGACAGGGGGAACTGAAGCTTTCTTT. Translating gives CASSSQTGGTEAFF. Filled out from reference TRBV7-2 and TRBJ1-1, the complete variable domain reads GAGVSQSPSNKVTEKGKDVELRCDPISGHTALYWYRQSLGQGLEFLIYFQGNSAPDKSGLPSDRFSAERTGGSVSTLTIQRTQQEDSAVYLCASSSQTGGTEAFFGQGTRLTVV.

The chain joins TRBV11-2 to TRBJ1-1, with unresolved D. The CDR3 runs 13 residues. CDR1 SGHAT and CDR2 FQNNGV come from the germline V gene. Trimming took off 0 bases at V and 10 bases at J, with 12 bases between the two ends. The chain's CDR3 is CASSLDAGRSAFF. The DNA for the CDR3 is TGTGCCAGCAGCTTAGATGCTGGCAGGTCAGCTTTCTTT.

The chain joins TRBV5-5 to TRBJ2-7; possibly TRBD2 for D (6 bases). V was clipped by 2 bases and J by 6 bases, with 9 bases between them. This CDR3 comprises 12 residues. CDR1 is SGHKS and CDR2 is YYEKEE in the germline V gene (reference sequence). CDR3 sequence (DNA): TGTGCCAGCAGCTTTTACGGGGGCGAGCAGTACTTC. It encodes CASSFYGGEQYF.

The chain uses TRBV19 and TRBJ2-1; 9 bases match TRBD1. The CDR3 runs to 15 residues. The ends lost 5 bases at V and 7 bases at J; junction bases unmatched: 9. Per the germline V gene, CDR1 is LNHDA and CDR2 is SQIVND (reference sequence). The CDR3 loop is CASSLRQGERNEQFF. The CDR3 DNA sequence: TGTGCCAGTAGTCTGAGACAGGGGGAGAGGAATGAGCAGTTCTTC. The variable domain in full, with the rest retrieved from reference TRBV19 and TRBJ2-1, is DGGITQSPKYLFRKEGQNVTLSCEQNLNHDAMYWYRQDPGQGLRLIYYSQIVNDFQKGDIAEGYSVSREKKESFPLTVTSAQKNPTAFYLCASSLRQGERNEQFFGPGTRLTVL.

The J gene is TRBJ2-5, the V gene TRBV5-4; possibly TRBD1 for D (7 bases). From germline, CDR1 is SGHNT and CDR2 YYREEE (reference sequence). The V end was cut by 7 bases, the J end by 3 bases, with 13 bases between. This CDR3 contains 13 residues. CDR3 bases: TGTGCCAGCGGAATCAGGGGGGAAGAGACCCAGTACTTC. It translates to CASGIRGEETQYF.

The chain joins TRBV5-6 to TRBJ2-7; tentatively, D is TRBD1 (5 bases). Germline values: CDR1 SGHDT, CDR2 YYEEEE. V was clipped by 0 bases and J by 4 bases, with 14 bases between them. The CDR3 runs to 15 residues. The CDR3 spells CASSLVNRKPYEQYF. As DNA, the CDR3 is TGTGCCAGCAGCTTGGTGAACAGGAAACCTTACGAGCAGTACTTC.

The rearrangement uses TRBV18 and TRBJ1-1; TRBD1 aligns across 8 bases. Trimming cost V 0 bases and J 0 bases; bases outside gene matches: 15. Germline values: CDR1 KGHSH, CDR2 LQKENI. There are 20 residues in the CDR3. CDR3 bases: TGTGCCAGCTCACCACCACCGGGGGCCGACAGGGGAAGAATGAACACTGAAGCTTTCTTT. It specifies CASSPPPGADRGRMNTEAFF.

CDR3 bases: TGTGCCAGCAGCTTATATTCAGGGGTTCGAGAGACCCAGTACTTC. Translating it yields CASSLYSGVRETQYF. This chain joins TRBV7-2 and TRBJ2-5, with D perhaps matching TRBD1 (6 bases). The length of the CDR3 is 15 residues. The V and J ends lost 2 bases and 4 bases respectively, with 14 bases between them. Germline CDR1 is SGHTA and CDR2 is FQGNSA.

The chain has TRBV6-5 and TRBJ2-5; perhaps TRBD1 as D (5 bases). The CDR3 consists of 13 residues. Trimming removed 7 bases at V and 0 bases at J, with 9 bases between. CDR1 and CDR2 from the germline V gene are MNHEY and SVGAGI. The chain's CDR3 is CASTTGNQETQYF. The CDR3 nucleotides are TGTGCCAGCACTACAGGAAACCAAGAGACCCAGTACTTC.

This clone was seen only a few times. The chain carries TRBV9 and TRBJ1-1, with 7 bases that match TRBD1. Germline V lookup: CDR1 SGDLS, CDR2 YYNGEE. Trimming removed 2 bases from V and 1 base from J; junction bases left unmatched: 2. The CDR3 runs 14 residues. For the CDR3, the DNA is TGTGCCAGCAGCGTTGGACAGGAGAACACTGAAGCTTTCTTT. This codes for CASSVGQENTEAFF.

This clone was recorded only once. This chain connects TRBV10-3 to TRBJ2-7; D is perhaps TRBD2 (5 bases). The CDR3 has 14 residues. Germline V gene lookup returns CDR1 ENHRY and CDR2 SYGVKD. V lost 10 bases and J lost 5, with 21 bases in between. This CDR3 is CATAGTALGNEQYF. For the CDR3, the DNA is TGTGCCACGGCGGGCACGGCCCTCGGGAACGAGCAGTACTTC.